The source of this T cell receptor (beta chain) is a study of T cell responses to AZD1222 COVID-19 vaccine. Regarding this clone: What it binds is unknown.

Profiled with immunoSEQ multiplex PCR; TCRdb holds only in-frame clones, not every one. The repertoire holds about 180,000 clones, 88% seen once, with around a tenth in the top ten. There are 14 residues in the CDR3. CDR1 and CDR2 from the germline V gene are LNHDA and SQIVND (reference sequence). Trimming removed 2 bases at V and 4 bases at J, with 12 bases between. Findings and limits, study-wide: There were mostly white British donors and more females than males, and clonal diversity was possibly underestimated. Following two doses of AZD1222, Spike-specific TCR breadth and depth rose. Recipients of AZD1222 seropositive at baseline numbered only six or seven.

V and J are TRBV19 and TRBJ2-7; TRBD2 might be the D (6 bases). The source is an adult who received the AZD1222 COVID-19 vaccine. The specimen comprised peripheral blood, sampled 28 days after the second AZD1222 dose. CDR3 nucleotides: TGTGCCAGTAGTATACAAGGGGACTTATACGAGCAGTACTTC. This encodes CASSIQGDLYEQYF.